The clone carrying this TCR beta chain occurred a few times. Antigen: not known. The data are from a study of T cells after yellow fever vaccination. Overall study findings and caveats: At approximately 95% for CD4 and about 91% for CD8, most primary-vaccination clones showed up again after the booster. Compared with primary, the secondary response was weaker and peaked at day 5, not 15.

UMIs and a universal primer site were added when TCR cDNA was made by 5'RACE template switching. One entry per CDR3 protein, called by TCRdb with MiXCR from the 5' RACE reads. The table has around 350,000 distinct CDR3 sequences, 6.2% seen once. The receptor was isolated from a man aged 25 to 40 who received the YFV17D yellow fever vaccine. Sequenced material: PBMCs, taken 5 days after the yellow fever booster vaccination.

The CDR3: CSVVAQGNYNEQFF. In DNA, the CDR3 is TGCAGCGTTGTCGCACAGGGGAATTACAATGAGCAGTTCTTC. This rearrangement joins TRBV29-1 to TRBJ2-1; 7 bases are shared with TRBD1. The CDR3 contains 14 residues. Germline V gene data show CDR1 as SQVTM and CDR2 as ANQGSEA. V lost 4 bases, J lost 4 bases, and 7 bases stayed unmatched.